Included here is one T cell receptor (beta chain) sequence, with context. Produced via immunoSEQ multiplex PCR; TCRdb's table is partial and in-frame only. The sample lists roughly 10,000 clones; about four fifths were seen once. The data belong to a study of immune evolution from preneoplasia to lung adenocarcinoma. Trimming stripped 0 bases from V and 0 bases from J, with 11 bases between. This CDR3 spans 16 amino acids. Germline values: CDR1 SGHRS, CDR2 YFSETQ. Specimen: FFPE minimally invasive lung adenocarcinoma tissue. This receptor was identified in a person between 65 and 80 years old with lung adenocarcinoma. The rearrangement joins TRBV5-1 to TRBJ2-3; no reliable D call. DNA for the CDR3: TGCGCCAGCAGCTTGGGAGTCTTGTCTAGCACAGATACGCAGTATTTT. It is translated as CASSLGVLSSTDTQYF. The full variable domain, rest sourced from reference TRBV5-1 and TRBJ2-3, is KAGVTQTPRYLIKTRGQQVTLSCSPISGHRSVSWYQQTPGQGLQFLFEYFSETQRNKGNFPGRFSGRQFSNSRSEMNVSTLELGDSALYLCASSLGVLSSTDTQYFGPGTRLTVL.